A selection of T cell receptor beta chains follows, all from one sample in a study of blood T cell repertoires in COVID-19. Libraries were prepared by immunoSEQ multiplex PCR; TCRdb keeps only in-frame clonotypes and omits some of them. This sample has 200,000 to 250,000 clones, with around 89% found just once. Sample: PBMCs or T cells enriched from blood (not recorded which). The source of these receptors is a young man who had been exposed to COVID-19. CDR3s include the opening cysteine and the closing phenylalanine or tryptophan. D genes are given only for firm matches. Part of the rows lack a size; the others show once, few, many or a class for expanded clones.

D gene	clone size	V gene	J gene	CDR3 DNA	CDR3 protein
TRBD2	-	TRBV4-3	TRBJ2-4	TGCGCCAGCAGCCGTAGCGGGGGGCGACAAAACATTCAGTACTTC	CASSRSGGRQNIQYF
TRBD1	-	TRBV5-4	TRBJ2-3	TGTGCCCAAACACCCGGGACAGGGGGAGGCACAGATACGCAGTATTTT	CAQTPGTGGGTDTQYF
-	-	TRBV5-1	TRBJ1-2	TGCGCCAGCAGTTATACCGGGACACGGGACACTAACTATGGCTACACCTTC	CASSYTGTRDTNYGYTF
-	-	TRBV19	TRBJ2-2	TGTGCCAGTAGTATCGAGAATTCCGGGGAGCTGTTTTTT	CASSIENSGELFF
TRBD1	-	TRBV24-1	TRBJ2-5	TGTGCCACCAGTGACTGGACAGGCAAGCCACAAGAGACCCAGTACTTC	CATSDWTGKPQETQYF
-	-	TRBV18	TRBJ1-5	TGTGCCAGCTCACCAGGAGGTGGTTTTGGCAATCAGCCCCAGCATTTT	CASSPGGGFGNQPQHF
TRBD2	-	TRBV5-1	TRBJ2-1	TGCGCCAGCAGCGGAGCGGGGTTCTCCTACAATGAGCAGTTCTTC	CASSGAGFSYNEQFF
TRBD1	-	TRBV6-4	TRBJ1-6	TGTGCCAGCAGTGCCTCGACAGGGATGAATTCACCCCTCCACTTT	CASSASTGMNSPLHF
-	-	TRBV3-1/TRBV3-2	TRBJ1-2	TGTGCCAGCAGCCAAGATCAGGGCTATGGCTACACCTTC	CASSQDQGYGYTF
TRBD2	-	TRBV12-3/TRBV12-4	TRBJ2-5	TGTGCCAGCAGTTCGGGACTAGAGGAGACCCAGTACTTC	CASSSGLEETQYF
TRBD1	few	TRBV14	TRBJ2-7	TGTGCCAGCAGCCAAGCCGGGACAGGGCGCGAGCAGTACTTC	CASSQAGTGREQYF
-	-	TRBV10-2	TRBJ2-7	TGCGCCAGCAGTGAGTCGCCGGGACTCACCTACGAGCAGTACTTC	CASSESPGLTYEQYF
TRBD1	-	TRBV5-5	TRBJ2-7	TGTGCCAGCAGTTACATACCGGGACAGGGGGCCTACGAGCAGTACTTC	CASSYIPGQGAYEQYF
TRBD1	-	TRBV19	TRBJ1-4	TGTGCCAGTACAGGGGGCGGATATTTGGAAGATGAAAAACTGTTTTTT	CASTGGGYLEDEKLFF
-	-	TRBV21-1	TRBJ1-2	TGTGCCAGCAGCAACCAGGGGGAAGGGTATGGCTACACCTTC	CASSNQGEGYGYTF
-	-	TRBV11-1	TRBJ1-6	TGTGCCAGCAGCTTAACGCGCGAGGTATCACCCCTCCACTTT	CASSLTREVSPLHF
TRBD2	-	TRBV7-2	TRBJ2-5	TGTGCCAGCAGCTCAAAATCGGGGGGGCCTGAGACCCAGTACTTC	CASSSKSGGPETQYF
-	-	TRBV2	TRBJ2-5	TGTGCCAGCAGTGAATCGTCAGGCCCTGAGACCCAGTACTTC	CASSESSGPETQYF
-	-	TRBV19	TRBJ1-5	TGTGCCAGTCAGATGACAGGAGCCTATCAGCCCCAGCATTTT	CASQMTGAYQPQHF
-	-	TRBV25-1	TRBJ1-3	TGTGCCAGCAGCCAGGATACATGGGACACCATATATTTT	CASSQDTWDTIYF
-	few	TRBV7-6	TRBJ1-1	TGTGCCAGCAGCAAAGAACCGGGACACTCATACACTGAAGCTTTCTTT	CASSKEPGHSYTEAFF
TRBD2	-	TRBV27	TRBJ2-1	TGTGCCAGCAGTTCCGCGACTAGCGGGGGAGTCAATGAGCAGTTCTTC	CASSSATSGGVNEQFF
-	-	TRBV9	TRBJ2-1	TGTGCCAGCAGCCCGCGAGGAGCTAGCGTCAGAAACAATGAGCAGTTCTTC	CASSPRGASVRNNEQFF
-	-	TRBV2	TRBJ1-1	TGTGCCAGCAGAGTAGGAGTGAACACTGAAGCTTTCTTT	CASRVGVNTEAFF
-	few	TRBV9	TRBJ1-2	TGTGCCAGCAGCGTATCTCCAGAACCTAACTATGGCTACACCTTC	CASSVSPEPNYGYTF
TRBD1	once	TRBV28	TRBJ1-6	TGTGCCAGCATGACAGGGGATTCCTATAATTCACCCCTCCACTTT	CASMTGDSYNSPLHF
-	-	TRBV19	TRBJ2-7	TGTGCCAGACGATCCGGGACAAGGCTCTACGAGCAGTACTTC	CARRSGTRLYEQYF
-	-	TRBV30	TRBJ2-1	TGTGCCTGGAGTGTTGGCAGGGGATCCTACAATGAGCAGTTCTTC	CAWSVGRGSYNEQFF
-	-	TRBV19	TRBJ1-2	TGTGCCAGTGCTACTTCGACAGGTTCCTATGGCTACACCTTC	CASATSTGSYGYTF
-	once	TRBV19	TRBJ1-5	TGTGCCAGTAGGGGAACAGGGACCCTCAATCAGCCCCAGCATTTT	CASRGTGTLNQPQHF
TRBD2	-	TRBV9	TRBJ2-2	TGTGCCAGCAGCGTAGGAGCGGGGCCGAACACCGGGGAGCTGTTTTTT	CASSVGAGPNTGELFF
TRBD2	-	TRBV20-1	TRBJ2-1	TGCAGTGCTAGTGTTTCTAGCGGGGGGGCGGCTAATGAGCAGTTCTTC	CSASVSSGGAANEQFF
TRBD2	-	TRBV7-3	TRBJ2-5	TGTGCCAGCAGTCTCGGGCGGGGGGGTCGAGAGACCCAGTACTTC	CASSLGRGGRETQYF
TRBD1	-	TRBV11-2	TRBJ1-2	TGTGCCAGCAGCCTTGACAGGGATGGAGGGGGCTACACCTTC	CASSLDRDGGGYTF
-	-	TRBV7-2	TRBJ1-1	TGTGCCAGCAGCTTAGATTTAGCGGCAGGAGGCGAAGCTTTCTTT	CASSLDLAAGGEAFF
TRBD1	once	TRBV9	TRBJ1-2	TGTGCCAGCAGCGATGGACAGGTATTTTATGGCTACACCTTC	CASSDGQVFYGYTF
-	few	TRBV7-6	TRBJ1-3	TGTGCCAGCAGCTTAGCGCGGGAGGGGAGAGGAAACACCATATATTTT	CASSLAREGRGNTIYF
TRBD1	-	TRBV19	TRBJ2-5	TGTGCCAGTAGTATACGATTGGACAGGAAAGAGACCCAGTACTTC	CASSIRLDRKETQYF
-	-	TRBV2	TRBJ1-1	TGTGCCAGCAGTGAAGGGCAGGCTGAAGCTTTCTTT	CASSEGQAEAFF
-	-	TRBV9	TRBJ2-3	TGTGCCAGCAGTCGGGACTTTACGGATACGCAGTATTTT	CASSRDFTDTQYF
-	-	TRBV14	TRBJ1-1	TGTGCCAGCAGCCAATACGGGAGGGTAGGGAACACTGAAGCTTTCTTT	CASSQYGRVGNTEAFF
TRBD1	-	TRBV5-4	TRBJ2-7	TGTGCCAGCAGCTCCGCCGGGACAGGGGCCTCCCTCGAGCAGTACTTC	CASSSAGTGASLEQYF
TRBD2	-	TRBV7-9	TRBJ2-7	TGTGCCAGCAGCTTAGGACTAGCGGCCCAGGGTGAGCAGTACTTC	CASSLGLAAQGEQYF
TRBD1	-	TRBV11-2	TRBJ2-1	TGTGCCAGCAGCTTCCCCTCAGGGGGCGGGAAATCCTACAATGAGCAGTTCTTC	CASSFPSGGGKSYNEQFF
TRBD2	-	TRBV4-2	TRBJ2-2	TGTGCCAGCAGCCAGGCCCGTGGGGGGGTCGGGGAGCTGTTTTTT	CASSQARGGVGELFF
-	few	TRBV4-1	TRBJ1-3	TGCGCCAGCAGCCCCGGGAAACCTGGAAACACCATATATTTT	CASSPGKPGNTIYF
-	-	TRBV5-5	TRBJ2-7	TGTGCCAGCAGCTCGGGGGTCTATTCCTACGAGCAGTACTTC	CASSSGVYSYEQYF
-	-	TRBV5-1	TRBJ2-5	TGCGCCAGCAGCCTACAGCAGACCCAGTACTTC	CASSLQQTQYF
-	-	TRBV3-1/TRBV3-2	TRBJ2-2	TGTGCCAGCACCACACAGCCTCAGAACACCGGGGAGCTGTTTTTT	CASTTQPQNTGELFF
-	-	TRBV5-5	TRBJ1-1	TGTGCCAGCAGCCTCGATGGGGCAGGGTTCACTGAAGCTTTCTTT	CASSLDGAGFTEAFF